Given below is one T cell receptor beta chain in context. The source of the sample is a study of shared clonotypes between healthy human individuals. Across the whole study: There were three CD4 naive, three CD4 memory, two CD8 naive and one CD8 memory plates per donor.

Assay used: immunoSEQ multiplex PCR; TCRdb lists only in-frame clones, some missing. The sample has some 350,000 clones, over 65% seen once. V lost 7 bases and J 5 bases, leaving 14 bases between the germline ends. CDR1 MNHEY and CDR2 SVGAGI come from the germline V gene. The CDR3 runs 13 residues. This TCR came from a man younger than 40 in good health. Sequencing used memory CD4+ T cells sorted from blood. Subset in this sample: CD45RA-negative fraction. This rearrangement joins TRBV6-5 to TRBJ1-1; a possible D gene is TRBD1 (6 bases). CDR3 sequence (DNA): TGTGCCAGCAAGGAAGGGGGATGGACTGAAGCTTTCTTT. It specifies CASKEGGWTEAFF.